The sequence of this T cell receptor (beta chain) was determined in a study of blood T cell repertoires in COVID-19. The overall study: T cells, B-cell-depleted T cells, or PBMCs provided the cDNA or gDNA that served as material.

CDR3 length: 18 residues. J gave up 4 bases and V 5 bases, and 13 bases lay outside the gene matches. Germline lookup yields CDR1 SGHTA and CDR2 FQGNSA. Generated by immunoSEQ multiplex PCR, the TCRdb table keeps only in-frame clones and is missing some. Among about 260,000 clones listed, roughly 90% were seen once. What was sequenced was peripheral blood. The sequence came from a human donor in a cohort sampled during active COVID-19. The genes are TRBV7-2 and TRBJ2-2; 10 bases align to TRBD1. The DNA of the CDR3 is TGTGCCAGCAGCCCCCGACAGGGGGCCAGAGTAGGCACCGGGGAGCTGTTTTTT. It translates to CASSPRQGARVGTGELFF.